Listed below are T cell receptor beta chains from one sample, sequenced in a study of response to subunit inactivated influenza vaccine. TCRdb itself ran the RT-PCR reads through MiXCR, one entry per CDR3 protein. Found here are approximately 520,000 distinct CDR3 sequences, around 25% of them singletons; the top ten hold 1.9%. The sample was CD4+ T cells sorted from PBMCs, taken 5 days after vaccination. Every receptor here comes from a man aged 45-65 years who received an inactivated influenza vaccine. Each CDR3 is given with its conserved first and last residue. A D gene is named only where the DNA matches it firmly. A row's size may be missing; if present it is once, few, many or a size class.

>-|TRBD2|TRBV2|TRBJ2-4
CASIGEGGLAKNIQYF
TGTGCCAGCATAGGGGAGGGCGGCCTGGCCAAAAACATTCAGTACTTC
>-|-|TRBV29-1|TRBJ1-1
CSVDRPEAFF
TGCAGCGTTGATCGCCCTGAAGCTTTCTTT
>few|TRBD1|TRBV12-3/TRBV12-4|TRBJ2-1
CASSLGRGHEQFF
TGTGCCAGCAGTTTAGGCAGGGGGCATGAGCAGTTCTTC
>few|TRBD2|TRBV27|TRBJ2-1
CASSLPSGGADYNEQFF
TGTGCCAGCAGTTTACCTAGCGGGGGGGCAGATTACAATGAGCAGTTCTTC
>-|TRBD2|TRBV25-1|TRBJ2-5
CASMGTSGQETQYF
TGTGCCAGCATGGGGACTAGCGGACAAGAGACCCAGTACTTC
>-|-|TRBV6-2/TRBV6-3|TRBJ2-1
CASRQTADEQFF
TGTGCCAGCAGACAGACAGCCGATGAGCAGTTCTTC
>-|-|TRBV10-2|TRBJ1-2
CASSETAANYGYTF
TGCGCCAGCAGTGAGACAGCTGCCAACTATGGCTACACCTTC
>-|-|TRBV12-3/TRBV12-4|TRBJ2-7
CASSLWGAYEQYF
TGTGCCAGCAGTTTATGGGGGGCCTACGAGCAGTACTTC
>-|-|TRBV7-8|TRBJ2-1
CASSKERVDYNEQFF
TGTGCCAGCAGCAAAGAGCGGGTGGACTACAATGAGCAGTTCTTC
>-|TRBD1|TRBV6-1|TRBJ1-6
CASRGQGAYNSPLHF
TGTGCCAGCAGGGGACAGGGGGCATATAATTCACCCCTCCACTTT
>few|TRBD2|TRBV20-1|TRBJ2-1
CSARVSLAGDNEQFF
TGCAGTGCTAGAGTAAGCCTAGCGGGCGACAATGAGCAGTTCTTC
>few|-|TRBV12-3/TRBV12-4|TRBJ1-2
CASTPGAAGGYTF
TGTGCCAGCACCCCCGGTGCCGCGGGTGGCTACACCTTC
>-|-|TRBV5-1|TRBJ1-1
CASSLGSAEAFF
TGCGCCAGCAGCCTGGGGAGCGCTGAAGCTTTCTTT
>once|-|TRBV7-2|TRBJ2-5
CASSFGRWVAETQYF
TGTGCCAGCAGCTTTGGGCGATGGGTTGCGGAGACCCAGTACTTC
>-|-|TRBV29-1|TRBJ2-7
CSVIPVRDMGRSWATYEQYF
TGCAGCGTCATCCCGGTCCGGGACATGGGTCGGTCGTGGGCGACCTACGAGCAGTACTTC
>-|-|TRBV6-6|TRBJ1-5
CASSTSQPQHF
TGTGCCAGCAGCACGAGTCAGCCCCAGCATTTT
>few|TRBD1|TRBV4-2|TRBJ2-1
CASSQDRGNSYEQFF
TGTGCCAGCAGCCAAGACAGGGGGAATTCTTATGAGCAGTTCTTC
>-|TRBD2|TRBV12-3/TRBV12-4|TRBJ2-3
CASSLASGVPGTDTQYF
TGTGCCAGCAGTTTGGCTAGCGGGGTTCCCGGCACAGATACGCAGTATTTT
>many|-|TRBV12-3/TRBV12-4|TRBJ2-7
CASSWTASHYEQYF
TGTGCCAGCAGCTGGACAGCCTCTCATTACGAGCAGTACTTC
>many|TRBD1|TRBV29-1|TRBJ1-5
CSVRDRINQPQHF
TGCAGCGTCCGGGACAGGATCAATCAGCCCCAGCATTTT
>-|TRBD1|TRBV7-6|TRBJ2-3
CASSASTGGIADTQYF
TGTGCCAGCAGCGCCTCGACAGGGGGCATCGCAGATACGCAGTATTTT
>few|-|TRBV27|TRBJ2-3
CASSPARSNTQYF
TGTGCCAGCAGTCCGGCGAGGAGTAATACGCAGTATTTT
>few|-|TRBV28|TRBJ1-2
CASRVQGLIGYTF
TGTGCCAGCAGGGTACAGGGATTGATAGGCTACACCTTC
>few|-|TRBV29-1|TRBJ2-3
CSVSGADTQYF
TGCAGCGTCTCTGGGGCAGATACGCAGTATTTT
>many|TRBD1|TRBV7-9|TRBJ1-2
CASSLAFGTVANYGYTF
TGTGCCAGCAGCTTAGCCTTCGGGACAGTTGCTAACTATGGCTACACCTTC
>few|-|TRBV5-1|TRBJ2-7
CASSFRLVYEQYF
TGCGCCAGCAGCTTCAGGTTGGTTTACGAGCAGTACTTC
>-|-|TRBV4-2|TRBJ2-1
CASSQDPPPVLYYNEQFF
TGTGCCAGCAGCCAAGATCCCCCCCCCGTGCTATACTACAATGAGCAGTTCTTC
>-|TRBD1|TRBV5-1|TRBJ2-7
CASSLSTGGGEQYF
TGCGCCAGCAGCTTGTCGACAGGGGGCGGCGAGCAGTACTTC
>-|-|TRBV29-1|TRBJ2-3
CSVDQTSPDTQYF
TGCAGCGTAGACCAGACCTCCCCAGATACGCAGTATTTT
>-|TRBD2|TRBV20-1|TRBJ2-1
CSAREIAGPTREQFF
TGCAGTGCTAGGGAGATAGCGGGCCCTACGCGTGAGCAGTTCTTC
>-|-|TRBV7-2|TRBJ1-5
CASSLGGLLSNQPQHF
TGTGCCAGCAGCTTAGGAGGGTTACTTAGCAATCAGCCCCAGCATTTT
>-|TRBD1|TRBV18|TRBJ2-7
CASSPPQGARNEQYF
TGTGCCAGCTCACCCCCCCAGGGGGCGCGAAACGAGCAGTACTTC
>-|TRBD1|TRBV20-1|TRBJ2-5
CIARGTGRVGETQYF
TGCATTGCTAGAGGGACAGGGCGGGTAGGAGAGACCCAGTACTTC
>few|-|TRBV6-1|TRBJ2-1
CASRTPSHIFQQFF
TGTGCCAGCAGGACCCCGAGCCATATATTTCAGCAGTTCTTC
>few|-|TRBV4-1|TRBJ2-5
CASSPALDGGSRETQYF
TGCGCCAGCAGCCCCGCTTTGGACGGGGGCTCCAGGGAGACCCAGTACTTC
>few|-|TRBV20-1|TRBJ2-3
CSASGLRDPADTQYF
TGCAGTGCTAGTGGTCTACGGGACCCGGCGGATACGCAGTATTTT
>many|-|TRBV7-9|TRBJ2-1
CASSLGTASYNEQFF
TGTGCCAGCAGCTTAGGGACGGCCTCCTACAATGAGCAGTTCTTC
>-|-|TRBV15|TRBJ2-1
CATSAQSGVWDNEQFF
TGTGCCACCAGCGCCCAATCAGGGGTTTGGGACAATGAGCAGTTCTTC
>few|TRBD2|TRBV12-3/TRBV12-4|TRBJ2-2
CASSPASGSAGELFF
TGTGCCAGCAGCCCTGCCAGCGGGAGCGCCGGGGAGCTGTTTTTT
>-|-|TRBV7-6|TRBJ2-2
CASSSPWGSGELFF
TGTGCCAGCAGCTCCCCGTGGGGGTCCGGGGAGCTGTTTTTT
>few|TRBD1|TRBV24-1|TRBJ2-2
CATSDPARGTGELFF
TGTGCCACCAGTGACCCAGCCAGGGGGACCGGGGAGCTGTTTTTT
>few|TRBD1|TRBV29-1|TRBJ1-1
CSGRQGANMNTEAFF
TGCAGCGGGCGACAGGGGGCGAACATGAACACTGAAGCTTTCTTT
>few|-|TRBV6-5|TRBJ2-5
CASSHGGMGPGAQYF
TGTGCCAGCAGTCACGGGGGAATGGGACCAGGGGCCCAGTACTTC
>-|-|TRBV29-1|TRBJ1-1
CSVVEGANEAFF
TGCAGCGTTGTTGAAGGGGCGAATGAAGCTTTCTTT
>-|TRBD1|TRBV6-2/TRBV6-3|TRBJ1-6
CASSRQGQANSPLHF
TGTGCCAGCAGTCGCCAAGGACAGGCAAATTCACCCCTCCACTTT
>few|-|TRBV5-1|TRBJ1-4
CASSQTASSGEKLFF
TGCGCCAGCAGCCAAACAGCTTCCTCGGGGGAAAAACTGTTTTTT